Listed here are 13 T cell receptor beta chains from one sample, sequenced in a study of vaccination and CD4 T cells after COVID-19. Sequencing of cultured CD4+ T cell DNA used the Oncomine TCR Beta short-read assay. TCRdb passed the PCR reads through MiXCR, listing each CDR3 protein once. Altogether 20,000 or so distinct CDR3 sequences are present, approximately 60% being singletons, with the ten largest covering roughly a tenth. These receptors have no known antigen. Treatment in this sample: approximately nine-day PBMC culture with coronavirus spike peptide pools or control peptides (ViraFEST assay). Specimen: CD4+ T cells from blood, cultured in vitro. The receptors stem from a human donor who had recovered from COVID-19.

A single count supports this clonotype. The V and J genes are TRBV11-3 and TRBJ1-2; D ambiguous. Trimming cost V 0 bases and J 6 bases, with 8 bases left between them. Germline assignment: CDR1 SGHNT and CDR2 YENEEA. CDR3 length: 13 amino acids. CDR3 nucleotide sequence: TGTGCCAGCAGCTTAGAAGGGCGGGATGGCTACACCTTC. It specifies CASSLEGRDGYTF.

A few counts support this clonotype. The J gene is TRBJ2-5, the V gene TRBV20-1, with 9 bases fitting TRBD2. Germline lookup yields CDR1 DFQATT and CDR2 SNEGSKA (reference sequence). The CDR3 loop spans 12 amino acids. V lost 7 bases and J lost 6; bases outside the gene matches: 6. The CDR3 DNA reads as TGCAGTGTTGCGGGAGGGCCTCAGACCCAGTACTTC. Amino acid sequence: CSVAGGPQTQYF.

This clonotype showed up just once. This chain links TRBV7-9 with TRBJ2-1; the D gene is possibly TRBD1 (6 bases). The CDR3 runs to 14 residues. Germline lookup yields CDR1 SEHNR and CDR2 FQNEAQ (reference sequence). Trimming took off 0 bases at V and 7 bases at J, with 10 bases between the two ends. CDR3 amino acids: CASSLAATGNEQFF. Here the CDR3 DNA reads TGTGCCAGCAGCTTAGCGGCGACAGGTAATGAGCAGTTCTTC.

This chain uses TRBV12-3 or TRBV12-4 with TRBJ2-2; D remains unclear. Trimming pared 7 bases from V and 5 bases from J, leaving 17 bases between. This CDR3 has 15 amino acids. CDR3 region: CASTQRSTTTGELFF. CDR3 bases: TGTGCCAGCACCCAACGTAGCACGACAACCGGGGAGCTGTTTTTT.

This clonotype was counted a few times. This chain links TRBV20-1 with TRBJ2-1; unclear D gene. V was shortened by 5 bases and J by 6 bases, with 11 bases between the two germline ends. Germline loops: CDR1 DFQATT, CDR2 SNEGSKA (reference sequence). The CDR3 spans 12 residues. DNA for the CDR3: TGCAGTGCTCCAAGGGCCAGCAATGAGCAGTTCTTC. Its protein product is CSAPRASNEQFF.

The chain is built from TRBV20-1 and TRBJ2-5; D possibly matches TRBD1 or TRBD2 (5 bases each). Deletions cut 5 bases from V and 5 bases from J, with 9 bases between. The CDR3 extends over 11 amino acids. The V gene's germline CDR1 is DFQATT and CDR2 SNEGSKA (reference sequence). The CDR3 sequence is CSAPGLETQYF. The CDR3 coding sequence is TGCAGTGCTCCGGGGCTGGAGACCCAGTACTTC.

This clonotype was counted a few times. V gene TRBV15 combines with J gene TRBJ2-2; TRBD1 matches at 8 bases. With V trimmed by 1 base and J by 7 bases, 8 bases remained unmatched. Germline V gene sequence: CDR1 LNHNV, CDR2 YYDKDF (reference sequence). The length of the CDR3 is 16 residues. The CDR3 is CATSRGDRGPVGELFF. CDR3 nucleotide sequence: TGTGCCACCAGCAGAGGCGACAGGGGCCCGGTCGGGGAGCTGTTTTTT.

This clonotype was seen only a few times. The J gene is TRBJ1-2, the V gene TRBV10-3; no definite D call. Germline V CDR1 and CDR2: ENHRY, SYGVKD. V lost 2 bases and J lost 8, with 12 bases in between. This CDR3 is 13 amino acids long. CDR3 in amino acids: CAISEEVGSGYTF. The CDR3 DNA reads as TGTGCCATCAGTGAGGAGGTGGGAAGCGGCTACACCTTC.

Only a few counts were recorded for this clonotype. V and J are TRBV6-5 and TRBJ2-7, with 9 bases aligning to TRBD1. This CDR3 comprises 15 residues. Germline loops: CDR1 MNHEY, CDR2 SVGAGI. V trimming: 2 bases; J trimming: 2 bases; junction bases outside the gene matches: 4. The CDR3 spells CASSYRGDRAYEQYF. The CDR3 region has the DNA TGTGCCAGCAGTTACAGGGGGGACAGGGCCTACGAGCAGTACTTC.

The chain uses TRBV6-1 and TRBJ1-4; TRBD1 matches 9 bases. CDR1 MNHNS and CDR2 SASEGT come from the germline V gene. The ends lost 5 bases at V and 1 base at J; junction bases unmatched: 5. The CDR3 is 16 amino acids. This CDR3 reads CASSPPGQGTNEKLFF. The CDR3, as DNA: TGTGCCAGCAGTCCTCCGGGACAGGGAACTAATGAAAAACTGTTTTTT.

Only a few counts were recorded for this clonotype. V usage is TRBV20-1 and J usage is TRBJ1-2; D is undetermined. The germline V and J ends were trimmed by 5 bases and 2 bases, with 9 bases remaining between them. The germline V gene has CDR1 DFQATT and CDR2 SNEGSKA (reference sequence). The CDR3 is made up of 12 amino acids. CDR3 in amino acids: CSAVDGNYGYTF. CDR3 nucleotide sequence: TGCAGTGCTGTGGACGGGAACTATGGCTACACCTTC.

This clonotype appeared a few times. V and J are TRBV7-3 and TRBJ1-1; TRBD1 matches at 11 bases. The CDR3 runs 18 residues. Germline V lookup: CDR1 SGHTA, CDR2 FQGTGA. V lost 1 base and J lost 5; bases outside the gene matches: 12. CDR3: CASSLSLEEDRGRTEAFF. Written as DNA, the CDR3 is TGTGCCAGCAGCTTAAGCCTAGAAGAGGACAGGGGGCGAACTGAAGCTTTCTTT.

The chain combines TRBV7-2 with TRBJ2-1; D is perhaps TRBD2 (5 bases). Trimming cost V 5 bases and J 7 bases, with 18 bases left between them. Germline V gives CDR1 SGHTA, CDR2 FQGNSA. This CDR3 has 15 amino acids. This CDR3 is CASSPRPLGGNEQFF. CDR3 coding DNA: TGTGCCAGCAGCCCCCGGCCCCTTGGAGGAAATGAGCAGTTCTTC.